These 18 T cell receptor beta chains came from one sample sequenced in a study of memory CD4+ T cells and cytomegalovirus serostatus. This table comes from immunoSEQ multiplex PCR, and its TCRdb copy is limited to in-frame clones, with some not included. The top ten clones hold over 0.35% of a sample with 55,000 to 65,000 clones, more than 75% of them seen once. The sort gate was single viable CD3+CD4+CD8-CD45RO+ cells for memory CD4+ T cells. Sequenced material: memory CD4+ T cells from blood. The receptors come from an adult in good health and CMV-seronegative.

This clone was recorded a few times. The CDR3 region is CASSWGVQEAFF. The CDR3 DNA reads TGTGCCAGCAGTTGGGGAGTGCAGGAAGCTTTCTTT. The chain has TRBV28 and TRBJ1-1; D gene ambiguous. CDR3 length: 12 amino acids. Germline CDR1 reads MDHEN; CDR2 reads SYDVKM. With 4 bases removed from V and 8 bases from J, the gap between germline ends came to 11 bases.

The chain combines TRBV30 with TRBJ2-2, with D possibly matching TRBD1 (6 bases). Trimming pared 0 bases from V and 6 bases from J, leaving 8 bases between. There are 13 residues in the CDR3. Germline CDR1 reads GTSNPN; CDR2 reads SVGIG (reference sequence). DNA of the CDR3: TGTGCCTGGAGTGTGCCAGGGGCCGGGGAGCTGTTTTTT. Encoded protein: CAWSVPGAGELFF.

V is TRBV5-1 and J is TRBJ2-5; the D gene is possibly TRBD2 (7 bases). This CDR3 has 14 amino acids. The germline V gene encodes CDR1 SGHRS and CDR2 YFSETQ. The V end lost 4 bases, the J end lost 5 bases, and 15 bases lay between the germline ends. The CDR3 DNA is TGCGCCAGCAGCAGGGGGGGTTCTAAGGAGACCCAGTACTTC. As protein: CASSRGGSKETQYF.

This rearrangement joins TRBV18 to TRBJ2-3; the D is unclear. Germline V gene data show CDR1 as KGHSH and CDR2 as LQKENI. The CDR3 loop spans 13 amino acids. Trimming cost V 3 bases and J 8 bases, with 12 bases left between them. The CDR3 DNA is TGTGCCAGCTCACCTTCACATCTGGCTACGCAGTATTTT. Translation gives CASSPSHLATQYF.

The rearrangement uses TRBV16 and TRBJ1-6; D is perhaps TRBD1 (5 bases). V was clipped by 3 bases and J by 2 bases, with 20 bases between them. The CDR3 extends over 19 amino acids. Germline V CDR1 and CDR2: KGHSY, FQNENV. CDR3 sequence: CASSQEGPRMDPYNSPLHF. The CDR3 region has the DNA TGTGCCAGCAGCCAGGAGGGACCGAGAATGGACCCCTATAATTCACCCCTCCACTTT.

The DNA of the CDR3 is TGCGCCAGCAGCTCTACAGGGGGCGCCTACAATGAGCAGTTCTTC. It translates to CASSSTGGAYNEQFF. The chain recombines TRBV5-1 with TRBJ2-1; 9 bases map to TRBD1. The germline CDR1 and CDR2 sequences are SGHRS and YFSETQ. CDR3 length: 15 residues. Trimming took 3 bases from V and 2 from J; bases not matched to a gene: 3.

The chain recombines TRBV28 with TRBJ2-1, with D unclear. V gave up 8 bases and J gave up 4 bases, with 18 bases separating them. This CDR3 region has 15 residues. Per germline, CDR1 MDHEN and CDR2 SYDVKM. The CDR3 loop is CASGAMSSGYNEQFF. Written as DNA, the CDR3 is TGTGCCAGCGGTGCGATGAGTTCCGGATACAATGAGCAGTTCTTC.

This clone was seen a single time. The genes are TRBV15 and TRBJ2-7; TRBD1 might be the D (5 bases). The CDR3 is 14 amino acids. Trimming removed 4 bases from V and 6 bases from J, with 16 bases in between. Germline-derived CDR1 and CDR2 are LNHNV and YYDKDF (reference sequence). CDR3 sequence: CATSKVRTSAEQYF. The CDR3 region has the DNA TGTGCCACCAGCAAAGTCCGGACATCCGCCGAGCAGTACTTC. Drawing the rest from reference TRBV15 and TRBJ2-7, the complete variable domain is DAMVIQNPRYQVTQFGKPVTLSCSQTLNHNVMYWYQQKSSQAPKLLFHYYDKDFNNEADTPDNFQSRRPNTSFCFLDIRSPGLGDTAMYLCATSKVRTSAEQYFGPGTRLTVT.

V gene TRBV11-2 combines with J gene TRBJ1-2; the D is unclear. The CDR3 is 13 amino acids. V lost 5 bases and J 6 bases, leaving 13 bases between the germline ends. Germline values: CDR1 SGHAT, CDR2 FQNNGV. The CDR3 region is CASSARLGDGYTF. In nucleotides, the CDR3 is TGTGCCAGCAGCGCTCGATTGGGAGATGGCTACACCTTC.

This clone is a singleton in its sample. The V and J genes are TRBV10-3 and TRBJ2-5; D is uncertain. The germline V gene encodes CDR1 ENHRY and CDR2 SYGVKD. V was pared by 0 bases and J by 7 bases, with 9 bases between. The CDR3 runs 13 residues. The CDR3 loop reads CAISESTLGTQYF. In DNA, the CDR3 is TGTGCCATCAGTGAGTCGACATTGGGGACCCAGTACTTC.

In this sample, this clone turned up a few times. The CDR3: CASGSGQAVGNQPQHF. CDR3 sequence (DNA): TGTGCCAGCGGGTCAGGGCAGGCCGTAGGGAATCAGCCCCAGCATTTT. The V and J genes are TRBV2 and TRBJ1-5, with a tentative D call TRBD1 (5 bases). The V gene's germline CDR1 is SNHLY and CDR2 FYNNEI. The germline V and J ends were trimmed by 8 bases and 4 bases, with 21 bases remaining between them. CDR3 size: 16 residues.

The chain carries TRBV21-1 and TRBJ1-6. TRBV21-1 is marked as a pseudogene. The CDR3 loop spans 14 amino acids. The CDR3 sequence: CASAPGVNNSPLHF. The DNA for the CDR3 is TGTGCCAGCGCCCCGGGAGTGAATAATTCACCCCTCCACTTT.

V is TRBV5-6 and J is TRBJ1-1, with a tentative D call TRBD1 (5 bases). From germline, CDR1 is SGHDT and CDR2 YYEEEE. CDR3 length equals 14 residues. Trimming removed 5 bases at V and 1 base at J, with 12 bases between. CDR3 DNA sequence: TGTGCCAGCAGATATACAGGCAGGAACACTGAAGCTTTCTTT. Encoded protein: CASRYTGRNTEAFF.

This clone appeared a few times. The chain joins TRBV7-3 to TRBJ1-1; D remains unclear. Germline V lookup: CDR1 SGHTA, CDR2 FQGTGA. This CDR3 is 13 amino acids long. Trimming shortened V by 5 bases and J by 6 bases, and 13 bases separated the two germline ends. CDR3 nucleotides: TGTGCCAGCAGCCCATCTCGGGAGGCTGAAGCTTTCTTT. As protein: CASSPSREAEAFF. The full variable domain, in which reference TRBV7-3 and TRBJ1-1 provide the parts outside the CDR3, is GAGVSQTPSNKVTEKGKYVELRCDPISGHTALYWYRQSLGQGPEFLIYFQGTGAADDSGLPNDRFFAVRPEGSVSTLKIQRTERGDSAVYLCASSPSREAEAFFGQGTRLTVV.

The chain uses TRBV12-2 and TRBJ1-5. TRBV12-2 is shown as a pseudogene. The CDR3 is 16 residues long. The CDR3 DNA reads TGTGCAAGTCGCTTAGCGGGAATGAGGGTCGGACAGCCCCAGCATTTT. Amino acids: CASRLAGMRVGQPQHF.

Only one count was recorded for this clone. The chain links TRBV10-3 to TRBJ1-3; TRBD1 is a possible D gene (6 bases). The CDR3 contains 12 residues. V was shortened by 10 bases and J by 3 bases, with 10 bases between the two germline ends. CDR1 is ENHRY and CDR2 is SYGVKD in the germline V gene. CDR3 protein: CASQGIGNTIYF. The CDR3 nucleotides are TGTGCCAGTCAGGGGATTGGAAACACCATATATTTT.

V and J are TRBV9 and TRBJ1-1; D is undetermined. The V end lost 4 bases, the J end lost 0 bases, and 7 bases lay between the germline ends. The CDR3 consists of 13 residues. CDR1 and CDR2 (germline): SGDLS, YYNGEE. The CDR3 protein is CASSTVMNTEAFF. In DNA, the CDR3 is TGTGCCAGCAGCACAGTGATGAACACTGAAGCTTTCTTT.

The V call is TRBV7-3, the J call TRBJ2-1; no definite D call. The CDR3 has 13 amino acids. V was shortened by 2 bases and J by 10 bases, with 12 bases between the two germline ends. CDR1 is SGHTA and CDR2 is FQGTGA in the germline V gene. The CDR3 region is CASSLDSRSEQFF. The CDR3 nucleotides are TGTGCCAGCAGCTTAGACTCGCGGTCCGAGCAGTTCTTC.